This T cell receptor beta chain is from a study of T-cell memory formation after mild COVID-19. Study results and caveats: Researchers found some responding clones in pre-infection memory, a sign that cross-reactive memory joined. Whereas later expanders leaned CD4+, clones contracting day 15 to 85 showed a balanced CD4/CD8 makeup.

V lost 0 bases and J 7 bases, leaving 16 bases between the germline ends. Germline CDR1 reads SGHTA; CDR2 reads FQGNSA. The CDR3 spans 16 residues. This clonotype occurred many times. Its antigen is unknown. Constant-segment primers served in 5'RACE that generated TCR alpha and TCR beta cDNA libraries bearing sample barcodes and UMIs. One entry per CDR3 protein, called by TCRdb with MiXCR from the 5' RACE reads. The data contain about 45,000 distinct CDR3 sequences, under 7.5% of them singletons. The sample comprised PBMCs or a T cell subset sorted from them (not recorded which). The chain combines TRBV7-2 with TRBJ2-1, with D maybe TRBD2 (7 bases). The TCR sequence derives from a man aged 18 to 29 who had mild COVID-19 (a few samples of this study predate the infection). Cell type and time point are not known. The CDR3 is CASSLALRGGANEQFF. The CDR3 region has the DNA TGTGCCAGCAGCTTAGCGTTGAGGGGGGGAGCAAATGAGCAGTTCTTC.